The source of this T cell receptor (beta chain) is a study of cytomegalovirus exposure and HLA in healthy donors. At the level of the study: From donors who were HLA-typed, an early data release held about 85 million unique TCRs. Study-level results: Among the most significant clusters, several appeared linked to common viral pathogens in a later analysis. Researchers left out some V segments, among them TRBV6-2 and TRBV6-3, as indistinguishable. Being productive about 87% or about 30% of the time was typical of most TCR beta V segments in an earlier analysis.

Concerning this clone itself: Its specificity is unknown.

The germline V gene has CDR1 PRHDT and CDR2 FYEKMQ (reference sequence). This CDR3 is 18 amino acids long. The junction had 12 bases not matched to a gene; V was cut back by 6 bases and J by 1 base. The PCR had 60 Vbeta and 13 Jbeta primers. TCRdb's table, derived via immunoSEQ multiplex PCR, lists solely in-frame clones and lacks some. The top ten clones hold approximately 1.5% of a sample with about 150,000 clones, less than 85% of them seen once. V is TRBV13 and J is TRBJ2-3, with 11 bases identical to TRBD2. The clonotype was recovered from a man aged 35 to 55 in good health and CMV-seronegative. The sample comprised PBMCs. The CDR3 region is CASRLTLAGDLGTDTQYF. CDR3 DNA: TGTGCCAGCAGACTTACACTAGCGGGGGACCTTGGCACAGATACGCAGTATTTT.